Listed here are 6 T cell receptor beta chains from one sample, sequenced in a study of T cell repertoires in cytomegalovirus infection. Antigens for these TCRs are unknown. One entry per CDR3 protein, called by TCRdb with MiXCR from the reads. Of a few hundred thousand distinct CDR3 sequences listed, 40% were seen once; the top ten hold 48%. This material consisted of cultured PBMCs, taken from culture after CMV antigen stimulation. These receptor sequences come from a human donor in good health (CMV status not recorded). Some clones in this sample may be carry-over from other donors' samples.

The V gene is TRBV7-4, the J gene TRBJ1-1; D unclear. The germline gives CDR1 SGHVT, CDR2 SQSDAQ. The V gene lost 5 bases and the J gene lost 1 base, with 11 bases spanning the gap. The CDR3 loop spans 14 amino acids. CDR3 protein: CASSQRTENTEAFF. For the CDR3, the DNA is TGTGCCAGCAGCCAGAGGACGGAGAACACTGAAGCTTTCTTT.

The gene calls are TRBV20-1 and TRBJ2-3; D is uncertain. This CDR3 contains 12 residues. V lost 1 base to trimming and J lost 10 bases, with 12 bases between them. CDR1 is DFQATT, CDR2 SNEGSKA, per germline (reference sequence). CDR3 DNA sequence: TGCAGTGCTAGAGGGACCCCTCCCCCGCAGTATTTT. Protein: CSARGTPPPQYF.

This sequence joins TRBV20-1 and TRBJ2-7; D is ambiguous. The length of the CDR3 is 11 residues. The germline gives CDR1 DFQATT, CDR2 SNEGSKA (reference sequence). The germline V and J ends were trimmed by 7 bases and 4 bases, with 11 bases remaining between them. Written as DNA, the CDR3 is TGCAGTGGGAATCTCGGGTACGAGCAGTACTTC. It is translated as CSGNLGYEQYF.

This clonotype was detected a few times. The rearrangement joins TRBV10-3 to TRBJ2-7, with 8 bases lining up with TRBD1. Germline CDR1 is ENHRY and CDR2 is SYGVKD. The CDR3 extends over 14 amino acids. Trimming removed 4 bases from V and 3 bases from J; junction bases left unmatched: 5. CDR3 in DNA: TGTGCCATCAGTGCGGGACAGGACCGCTACGAGCAGTACTTC. Encoded protein: CAISAGQDRYEQYF.

In its sample, this clonotype was seen many times. The V gene is TRBV7-2, the J gene TRBJ2-7, with TRBD1 matching over 10 bases. The CDR3 extends over 12 amino acids. The J segment lost 7 bases and the V segment lost 5 bases, leaving 2 bases of the junction unmatched. Germline V gives CDR1 SGHTA, CDR2 FQGNSA. The CDR3 DNA sequence: TGTGCCAGCAGCCGGGACAGGGGAGAGCAGTACTTC. It codes for CASSRDRGEQYF.

This clonotype was observed once. The rearrangement joins TRBV11-2 to TRBJ2-5; D is uncertain. V lost 2 bases and J lost 9, with 25 bases in between. Germline V gives CDR1 SGHAT, CDR2 FQNNGV. This CDR3 has 17 amino acids. The chain's CDR3 is CASSLPFVRGTYSAQYF. The CDR3 region has the DNA TGTGCCAGCAGCTTACCATTTGTACGCGGAACCTACTCGGCCCAGTACTTC. The whole variable domain, filled in from reference TRBV11-2 and TRBJ2-5, reads EAGVAQSPRYKIIEKRQSVAFWCNPISGHATLYWYQQILGQGPKLLIQFQNNGVVDDSQLPKDRFSAERLKGVDSTLKIQPAKLEDSAVYLCASSLPFVRGTYSAQYFGPGTRLLVL.